The following is a TCR beta chain sequence with its context. Assay used: immunoSEQ multiplex PCR; TCRdb lists only in-frame clones, some missing. The repertoire includes around 200,000 clones, roughly nine tenths of them detected once, and around 0.7% sits in the top ten. Germline lookup yields CDR1 SGHAT and CDR2 FQNNGV. CDR3 length equals 14 residues. This specimen comes from a study of blood T cell repertoires in COVID-19. The chain couples TRBV11-2 to TRBJ2-7, with TRBD2 matching 11 bases. The J call may be in error: the DNA end matches TRBJ2-5 better. Specimen: peripheral blood. The receptor was derived from a man aged 35 to 55 with acute or convalescent COVID-19. The CDR3 reads CASSPLGLAGTQYF. The CDR3 DNA follows: TGTGCCAGCAGCCCCCTCGGACTAGCGGGGACCCAGTACTTC.